This T cell receptor beta chain was sequenced for a study of glioma-infiltrating T cells after dendritic cell vaccination. PBMC sampling occurred before vaccination, two weeks after the third dose, and at progression. Between the trimmed V and J ends, which lost 6 bases and 0 bases, there was a span of 9 bases. The CDR3 contains 14 residues. Germline CDR1 reads SNHLY; CDR2 reads FYNNEI. TCRB CDR3 was amplified from 2 ug genomic DNA or less. The primer mix had 60 V beta and 13 J beta primers. Here immunoSEQ multiplex PCR was the method, and the copy in TCRdb shows in-frame clones only, minus some. The table records more than 100,000 clones, about four fifths of them present only once.

This receptor was identified in a human donor with glioblastoma. Source: blood, taken before dendritic cell vaccination. The V and J genes are TRBV2 and TRBJ1-5, with D uncertain. This chain's CDR3 is CASSWALSNQPQHF. In DNA, the CDR3 is TGTGCCAGCAGCTGGGCGCTTAGCAATCAGCCCCAGCATTTT.